The T cell receptor beta chain under discussion was sequenced for a study of identical twins. This clonotype was picked up a small number of times. TCRdb redid the calling of the 5' RACE reads with MiXCR, one entry per CDR3 protein. The data contain around 1.7 million distinct CDR3 sequences, about 32% of them singletons. V was pared by 1 base and J by 0 bases, with 3 bases of the junction left unmatched. The CDR3 has 15 residues. CDR1 is SGHRS, CDR2 YFSETQ, per germline. The sample taken for sequencing was cord blood. The clonotype comes from a newborn girl in good health. The chain recombines TRBV5-1 with TRBJ2-7; TRBD1 agrees at 8 bases. The CDR3 DNA is TGCGCCAGCAGCTTGTGGACAGGGAACTCCTACGAGCAGTACTTC. Its translation is CASSLWTGNSYEQYF.